These 21 T cell receptor beta chains came from one sample sequenced in a study of immune evolution from preneoplasia to lung adenocarcinoma. Assay used: immunoSEQ multiplex PCR; TCRdb lists only in-frame clones, some missing. The table lists around 6,100 clones, 65% to 80% of them singletons. Sequencing was carried out using FFPE adjacent normal lung tissue. These receptors all stem from a donor at least 70 years old with lung adenocarcinoma.

The chain has TRBV30 and TRBJ1-5, with D possibly TRBD1 on 6 matching bases. The CDR3 spans 12 residues. The germline V gene has CDR1 GTSNPN and CDR2 SVGIG (reference sequence). V was shortened by 7 bases and J by 1 base, with 8 bases between the two germline ends. DNA for the CDR3: TGTGCCTACAGGGAAAGCAATCAGCCCCAGCATTTT. It translates to CAYRESNQPQHF.

The chain has TRBV9 and TRBJ2-3, with D unresolved. In germline, CDR1 is SGDLS, CDR2 YYNGEE. The CDR3 consists of 15 residues. Trimming shortened V by 4 bases and J by 4 bases, and 16 bases separated the two germline ends. CDR3 sequence (DNA): TGTGCCAGCAGCCGCTGGTCTTGGGCCCCAGATACGCAGTATTTT. This encodes CASSRWSWAPDTQYF.

This clone was seen more than once but under ten times. This chain links TRBV19 with TRBJ1-3; the D is unclear. From germline, CDR1 is LNHDA and CDR2 SQIVND (reference sequence). The length of the CDR3 is 14 residues. With 9 bases removed from V and 0 bases from J, the gap between germline ends came to 12 bases. The CDR3 is CASSFRSSGNTIYF. The CDR3 DNA reads TGTGCCAGCAGCTTCAGGAGCTCTGGAAACACCATATATTTT.

The chain uses TRBV21-1 and TRBJ2-1; TRBD1 was called by the table and not checked on the DNA. TRBV21-1 is given as a pseudogene. CDR3 length: 17 amino acids. This chain's CDR3 is CASSKGGEGHRGDEQFF. CDR3 nucleotides: TGTGCCAGCAGCAAAGGGGGCGAAGGACACCGAGGCGATGAGCAGTTCTTC.

The chain uses TRBV4-1 and TRBJ1-4; TRBD1 agrees at 10 bases. J was trimmed by 2 bases and V by 5 bases; bases with no gene match: 8. Germline CDR1 reads MGHRA; CDR2 reads YSYEKL. CDR3 size: 17 residues. CDR3: CASSKGQGSRTNEKLFF. The CDR3 coding sequence is TGCGCCAGCAGCAAGGGACAGGGGAGTAGGACTAATGAAAAACTGTTTTTT.

The chain joins TRBV4-1 to TRBJ1-4; D not certain. The CDR3 spans 16 residues. Between the trimmed V and J ends, which lost 0 bases and 5 bases, there was a span of 13 bases. Germline-derived CDR1 and CDR2 are MGHRA and YSYEKL. The chain's CDR3 is CASSQDLYRGNEKLFF. CDR3 in DNA: TGCGCCAGCAGCCAAGATCTTTACCGTGGAAATGAAAAACTGTTTTTT.

This chain connects TRBV11-1 to TRBJ2-1; D not resolved. In germline, CDR1 is SGHAT, CDR2 FQDESV (reference sequence). Trimming took 3 bases from V and 9 from J, leaving 12 bases between them. This CDR3 comprises 13 residues. CDR3 amino acids: CASSFKRSGEQFF. CDR3 bases: TGTGCCAGCAGCTTCAAGAGGTCGGGTGAGCAGTTCTTC.

This sequence joins TRBV27 and TRBJ1-5; D gene uncertain. V dropped 6 bases and J dropped 3 bases, with 12 bases sitting between them. This CDR3 has 14 residues. Germline CDR1 MNHEY, CDR2 SMNVEV (reference sequence). The CDR3 is CASSGRQDNQPQHF. CDR3 coding DNA: TGTGCCAGCAGCGGGAGACAAGACAATCAGCCCCAGCATTTT.

The chain joins TRBV9 to TRBJ2-3; 8 positions agree with TRBD1. Germline CDR1 reads SGDLS; CDR2 reads YYNGEE. The trim removed 4 bases at V and 0 bases at J, leaving 4 bases unmatched. CDR3 length: 15 residues. CDR3 loop: CASSSRDRSTDTQYF. Here the CDR3 DNA reads TGTGCCAGCAGCTCCCGGGACAGGAGCACAGATACGCAGTATTTT.

In regard to this clone: At one end, the junction sequence differs from germline, possibly due to a read error. The rearrangement uses TRBV6-1 and TRBJ1-2; D gene unclear. Germline assignment: CDR1 MNHNS and CDR2 SASEGT. The CDR3 is made up of 12 amino acids. CDR3: CASSKGTQALAF. Here the CDR3 DNA reads TGTGCCAGCAGTAAGGGTACGCAGGCGTTGGCCTTC.

The chain joins TRBV28 to TRBJ1-2, with D uncertain. Germline values: CDR1 MDHEN, CDR2 SYDVKM. V lost 6 bases and J 5 bases, leaving 13 bases between the germline ends. The CDR3 sequence is 13 residues long. The CDR3 DNA reads TGTGCCAGCAGCACTGACCCGTTTTATGGCTACACCTTC. Translating gives CASSTDPFYGYTF.

This clone is a singleton in its sample. The chain recombines TRBV6-5 with TRBJ1-5; TRBD1 aligns across 10 bases. V dropped 0 bases and J dropped 5; count of bases not matched to a gene: 1. This CDR3 spans 15 amino acids. Germline V lookup: CDR1 MNHEY, CDR2 SVGAGI. The chain's CDR3 is CASSYSTGGDQPQHF. DNA for the CDR3: TGTGCCAGCAGTTACTCGACAGGGGGCGATCAGCCCCAGCATTTT.

V usage is TRBV6-5 and J usage is TRBJ1-2, with unresolved D. Germline lookup yields CDR1 MNHEY and CDR2 SVGAGI. Deletions cut 0 bases from V and 5 bases from J, with 13 bases between. The length of the CDR3 is 15 residues. CDR3 in DNA: TGTGCCAGCAGTTACTCTGGGGTCGAGGGTTATGGCTACACCTTC. Protein sequence: CASSYSGVEGYGYTF.

The chain uses TRBV11-1 and TRBJ2-7; D is possibly TRBD2 (5 bases). The germline CDR1 and CDR2 sequences are SGHAT and FQDESV (reference sequence). This CDR3 is built from 14 residues. Trimming left V 5 bases short and J 5 bases short, with 16 bases between. The CDR3 protein is CASSPWASGDEQYF. For the CDR3, the DNA is TGTGCCAGCAGCCCCTGGGCCTCCGGGGACGAGCAGTACTTC.

The chain is built from TRBV9 and TRBJ2-4, with 8 bases that match TRBD2. Germline lookup yields CDR1 SGDLS and CDR2 YYNGEE. CDR3 size: 19 residues. V shed 2 bases and J 3 bases; nucleotides not matched to a gene: 16. The CDR3 here is CASSVASGRLSGGKNIQYF. DNA for the CDR3: TGTGCCAGCAGCGTTGCTAGCGGGCGTTTATCTGGTGGCAAAAACATTCAGTACTTC.

The gene calls are TRBV28 and TRBJ2-2, with a weak D call TRBD2 (6 bases). The CDR3 is made up of 15 amino acids. Between the trimmed V and J ends, which lost 6 bases and 6 bases, there was a span of 17 bases. The germline gives CDR1 MDHEN, CDR2 SYDVKM. In DNA, the CDR3 is TGTGCCAGCAGAACGGTGGGGGGTTTCGCCGGGGAGCTGTTTTTT. Residues: CASRTVGGFAGELFF.

In its sample, this clone was seen once. The rearrangement uses TRBV11-3 and TRBJ2-3; 13 nucleotides agree with TRBD2. The CDR3 has 16 residues. CDR1 and CDR2 from the germline V gene are SGHNT and YENEEA. The junction had 3 bases not matched to a gene; V was cut back by 5 bases and J by 1 base. Here the CDR3 DNA reads TGTGCCAGCAGCGGGGGGACTAGCGGGGGCACAGATACGCAGTATTTT. Its protein product is CASSGGTSGGTDTQYF.

This chain joins TRBV11-2 and TRBJ2-7; a weak D match, TRBD1 (6 bases). Germline loops: CDR1 SGHAT, CDR2 FQNNGV. This CDR3 comprises 15 residues. V was cut by 4 bases and J by 4 bases, with 17 bases left in between. CDR3 DNA: TGTGCCAGCAGCTCCCTAGTAGGGGGAATTTACGAGCAGTACTTC. Residues: CASSSLVGGIYEQYF. Filled out from reference TRBV11-2 and TRBJ2-7, the complete variable domain reads EAGVAQSPRYKIIEKRQSVAFWCNPISGHATLYWYQQILGQGPKLLIQFQNNGVVDDSQLPKDRFSAERLKGVDSTLKIQPAKLEDSAVYLCASSSLVGGIYEQYFGPGTRLTVT.

The chain employs TRBV10-2 and TRBJ2-5, with a tentative D call TRBD2 (6 bases). The V end lost 5 bases, the J end lost 9 bases, and 13 bases lay between the germline ends. Germline V lookup: CDR1 WSHSY, CDR2 SAAADI. The CDR3 has 12 amino acids. The CDR3 is CASSLSWGAQYF. CDR3 in DNA: TGCGCCAGCAGTTTGTCCTGGGGGGCCCAGTACTTC.

The V gene is TRBV6-5, the J gene TRBJ2-5; TRBD2 matches at 7 bases. The germline CDR1 and CDR2 sequences are MNHEY and SVGAGI. The V gene end was trimmed by 5 bases and the J gene end by 2 bases; junction bases not matched to a gene: 8. The CDR3 has 15 residues. The CDR3 loop is CASSQLRGTQETQYF. The CDR3 DNA sequence: TGTGCCAGCAGTCAGTTGCGGGGGACTCAAGAGACCCAGTACTTC.

The J gene is TRBJ2-7, the V gene TRBV5-6; TRBD1 matches at 7 bases. This CDR3 spans 15 amino acids. Trimming took 4 bases from V and 0 from J; bases not matched to a gene: 7. Germline V gene lookup returns CDR1 SGHDT and CDR2 YYEEEE. The DNA for the CDR3 is TGTGCCAGCAGCCGCACGGGACAGAGCTCCTACGAGCAGTACTTC. Residues: CASSRTGQSSYEQYF.